This TCR beta chain emerged from a study of cytomegalovirus exposure and HLA in healthy donors. A word on this clone: What it recognizes is unknown. A junction boundary mismatches the germline segment, possibly from a read error.

Study-level findings and limits: Cytomegalovirus association was assigned to approximately 180 TCR beta chains.

The study ran its PCR with 60 Vbeta and 13 Jbeta primers. Produced via immunoSEQ multiplex PCR; TCRdb's table is partial and in-frame only. The table shows 100,000 to 150,000 clones, with approximately 78% occurring only once. The source material was PBMCs. The receptor was isolated from a woman between 45 and 65 years old in good health and CMV-seropositive.

CDR3 sequence (DNA): TGCGCCAGCAACTTGGCGTCTTTGGGTATAGGCGGCTACAATGAGCAGTTCTTC. Protein: CASNLASLGIGGYNEQFF. The chain links TRBV5-1 to TRBJ2-1; D unresolved. Germline V lookup: CDR1 SGHRS, CDR2 YFSETQ. The CDR3 length is 18 residues. Supplemented by reference TRBV5-1 and TRBJ2-1, the full variable domain reads KAGVTQTPRYLIKTRGQQVTLSCSPISGHRSVSWYQQTPGQGLQFLFEYFSETQRNKGNFPGRFSGRQFSNSRSEMNVSTLELGDSALYLCASNLASLGIGGYNEQFFGPGTRLTVL.